These T cell receptor beta chains were read from a single sample in a study of patients and donors after allogeneic stem cell transplantation. TCRdb re-called the RT-PCR reads through MiXCR, storing one row per CDR3 protein. The table lists roughly 940,000 distinct CDR3 sequences, approximately 18% of them singletons. Sequencing input: blood, either unsorted or a sorted T cell fraction (not recorded which). The receptors originated from a human donor who was either an allogeneic HSCT recipient or a stem cell or donor lymphocyte infusion donor (not recorded which). It is not recorded whose cells these are; they may come from a transplant donor. The conserved cysteine and the conserved F or W are not part of the CDR3 here. Each record gives: J gene, V gene, clone size, CDR3 protein. Some rows have no size entry. The others give once, few or many, or a class for an expanded clone.

>TRBJ2-7|TRBV10-3|.
AIGLAGGGSSYEQY
>TRBJ1-2|TRBV3-1|.
ASSSKGPGYT
>TRBJ1-4|TRBV24-1|.
ATSDSYRGLGEKLF
>TRBJ2-1|TRBV24-1|few
ATSDLQMGLDYNEQF
>TRBJ2-3|TRBV9|.
ASSAKDTQY
>TRBJ2-2|TRBV4-1|many
ASSQDWGTGIGVNTGELF
>TRBJ1-2|TRBV5-1|many
ASSLVAGRKDGYT
>TRBJ2-7|TRBV12-3/TRBV12-4|many
ASSLAFSNPWSYEQY
>TRBJ2-3|TRBV29-1|.
SVQGGLGDTQY
>TRBJ2-4|TRBV7-9|.
ASSLGQSKNIQY
>TRBJ2-5|TRBV25-1|.
ASSGPLGRVAWETQY
>TRBJ2-3|TRBV10-3|few
AIGWTGDTQY
>TRBJ1-3|TRBV7-6|.
ASSLAGPPSVAGNTIY
>TRBJ1-1|TRBV6-5|.
ASSYRTGDAF
>TRBJ1-2|TRBV12-3/TRBV12-4|.
ASRPDRGNGYT
>TRBJ1-6|TRBV20-1|few
SARNRKQVD
>TRBJ2-7|TRBV11-2|.
ASSLLAHLGRETNEQY
>TRBJ2-5|TRBV5-1|.
ASSLVLAGSQETQY
>TRBJ2-7|TRBV5-6|.
ASSLRSGSQYEQY
>TRBJ1-2|TRBV24-1|few
ATSEGVNYGYT
>TRBJ1-2|TRBV20-1|.
SARDNGGAYGYT
>TRBJ2-1|TRBV6-2/TRBV6-3|few
ASSHYYEQF
>TRBJ2-1|TRBV5-1|.
ASSFPGASYNEQF
>TRBJ2-1|TRBV5-1|few
ASSLGTAWYNEQF
>TRBJ1-2|TRBV12-3/TRBV12-4|.
ASSLSEGTSRGYT
>TRBJ1-1|TRBV29-1|.
SVAQGRETEAF
>TRBJ2-2|TRBV12-3/TRBV12-4|few
AIWVFGELF
>TRBJ1-5|TRBV20-1|.
SAGGGQKYSNQPQH
>TRBJ2-1|TRBV2|.
ASRQTQASEQF
>TRBJ2-2|TRBV6-5|.
ASSYLTGNTGELF
>TRBJ2-3|TRBV11-1|.
ASSLGAKQGLLTTDTQY
>TRBJ2-7|TRBV6-5|few
ASRHSSYEQY
>TRBJ2-2|TRBV2|.
ASSPARGFSGELF
>TRBJ2-5|TRBV29-1|.
SVEGSKGETQY
>TRBJ1-5|TRBV20-1|many
SSGGGRSEPQH
>TRBJ1-2|TRBV12-3/TRBV12-4|once
ASSLPGHAIYGYT
>TRBJ2-7|TRBV20-1|.
SARSARTGVFHEQY
>TRBJ2-3|TRBV10-3|few
AISENQRERHTQY
>TRBJ1-2|TRBV20-1|few
SATNPPYGYT
>TRBJ2-7|TRBV5-1|.
ASSLANSGGFISYEQY
>TRBJ2-1|TRBV12-3/TRBV12-4|few
ASSAETSRNEQF
>TRBJ1-2|TRBV12-3/TRBV12-4|few
ASSQGYTYT
>TRBJ2-1|TRBV9|few
ASSVPAGGLNNEQF
>TRBJ1-2|TRBV7-9|.
ASSWPRAANYGYT
>TRBJ2-2|TRBV6-1|.
ASFRFSGRAGTGELF
>TRBJ2-7|TRBV28|.
ASSRRDRVKYEQY
>TRBJ2-1|TRBV30|.
AWSSSLTGTSGGYEQF